This T cell receptor beta chain was profiled in a study of blood T cell repertoires in COVID-19. Background on the study: The study drew acute and convalescent COVID-19 samples from the United States, Italy and Spain. PBMCs, B-cell-depleted T cells, or T cells provided the cDNA or gDNA that made up the material.

The assay was immunoSEQ multiplex PCR, and TCRdb's table has in-frame clones only and misses some. The repertoire consists of approximately 74,000 clones, with roughly 86% occurring once and the leading ten covering around 1.9%. V dropped 2 bases and J dropped 2; count of bases not matched to a gene: 12. Per germline, CDR1 KGHSH and CDR2 LQKENI. The CDR3 length is 18 residues. The clonotype comes from a woman aged 60-70 years with acute or convalescent COVID-19. Sequencing was done on a sample of peripheral blood. The rearrangement joins TRBV18 to TRBJ1-1, with TRBD1 matching 9 bases. The CDR3 loop is CASSPTNPGTGRNTEAFF. Here the CDR3 DNA reads TGTGCCAGCTCACCAACGAACCCGGGGACAGGGAGAAACACTGAAGCTTTCTTT.